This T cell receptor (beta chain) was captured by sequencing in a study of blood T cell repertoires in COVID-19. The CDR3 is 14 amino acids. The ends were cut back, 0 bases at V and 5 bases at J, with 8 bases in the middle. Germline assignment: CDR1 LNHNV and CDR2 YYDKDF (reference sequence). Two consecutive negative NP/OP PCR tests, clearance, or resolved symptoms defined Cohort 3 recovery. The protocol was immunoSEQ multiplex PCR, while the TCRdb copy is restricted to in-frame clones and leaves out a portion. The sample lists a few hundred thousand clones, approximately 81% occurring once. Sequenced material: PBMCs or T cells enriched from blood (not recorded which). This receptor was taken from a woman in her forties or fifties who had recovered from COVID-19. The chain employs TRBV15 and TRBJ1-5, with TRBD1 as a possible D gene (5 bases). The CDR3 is CATSRDTGYQPQHF. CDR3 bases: TGTGCCACCAGCAGAGATACAGGTTATCAGCCCCAGCATTTT.